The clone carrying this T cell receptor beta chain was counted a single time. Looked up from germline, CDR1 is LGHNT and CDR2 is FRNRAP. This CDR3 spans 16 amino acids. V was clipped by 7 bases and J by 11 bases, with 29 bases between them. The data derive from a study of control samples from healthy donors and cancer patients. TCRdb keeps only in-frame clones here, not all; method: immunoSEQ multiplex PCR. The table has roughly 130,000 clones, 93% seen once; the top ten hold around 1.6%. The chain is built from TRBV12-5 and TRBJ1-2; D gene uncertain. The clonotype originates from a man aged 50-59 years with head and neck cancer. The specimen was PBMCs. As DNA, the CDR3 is TGTGCTAGTGCCCTCTTTAGGCAAAGGGCAAGCCTCGAATACACCTTC. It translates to CASALFRQRASLEYTF.